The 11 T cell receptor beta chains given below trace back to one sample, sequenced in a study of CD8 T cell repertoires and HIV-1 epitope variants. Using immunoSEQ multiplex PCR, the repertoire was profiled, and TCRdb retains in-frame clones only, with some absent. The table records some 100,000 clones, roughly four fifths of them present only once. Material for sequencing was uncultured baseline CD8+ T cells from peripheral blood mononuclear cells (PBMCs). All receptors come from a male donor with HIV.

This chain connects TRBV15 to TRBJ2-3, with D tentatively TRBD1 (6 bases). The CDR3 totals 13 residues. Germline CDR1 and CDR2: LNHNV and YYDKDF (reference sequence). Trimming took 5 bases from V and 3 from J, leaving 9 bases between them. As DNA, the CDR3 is TGTGCCACCAGCTTACAGGGTACAGATACGCAGTATTTT. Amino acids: CATSLQGTDTQYF.

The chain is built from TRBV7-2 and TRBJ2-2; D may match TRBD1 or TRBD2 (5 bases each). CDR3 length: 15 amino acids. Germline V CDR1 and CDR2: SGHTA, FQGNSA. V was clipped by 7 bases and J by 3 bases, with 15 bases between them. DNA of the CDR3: TGTGCCAGCATGCGGGCTAGGGGCGACACCGGGGAGCTGTTTTTT. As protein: CASMRARGDTGELFF.

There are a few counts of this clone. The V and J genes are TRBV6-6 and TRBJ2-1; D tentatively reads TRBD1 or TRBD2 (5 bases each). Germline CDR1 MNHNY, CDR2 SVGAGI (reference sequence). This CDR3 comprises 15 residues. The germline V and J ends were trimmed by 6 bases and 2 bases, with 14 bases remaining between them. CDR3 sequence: CASSAEGPAYNEQFF. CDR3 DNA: TGTGCCAGCAGCGCAGAGGGGCCGGCCTACAATGAGCAGTTCTTC.

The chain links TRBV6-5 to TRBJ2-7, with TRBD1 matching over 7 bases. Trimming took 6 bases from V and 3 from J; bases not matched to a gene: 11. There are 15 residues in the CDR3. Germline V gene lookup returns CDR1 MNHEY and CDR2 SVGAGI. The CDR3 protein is CASRAPRGRIYEQYF. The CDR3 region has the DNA TGTGCCAGCAGGGCCCCAAGGGGGCGCATCTACGAGCAGTACTTC.

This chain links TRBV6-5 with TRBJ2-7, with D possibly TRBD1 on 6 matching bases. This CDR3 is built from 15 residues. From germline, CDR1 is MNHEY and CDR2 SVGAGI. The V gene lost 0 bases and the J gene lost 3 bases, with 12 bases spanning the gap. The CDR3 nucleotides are TGTGCCAGCAGTTACTCCCCGGGACACAACTACGAGCAGTACTTC. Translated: CASSYSPGHNYEQYF.

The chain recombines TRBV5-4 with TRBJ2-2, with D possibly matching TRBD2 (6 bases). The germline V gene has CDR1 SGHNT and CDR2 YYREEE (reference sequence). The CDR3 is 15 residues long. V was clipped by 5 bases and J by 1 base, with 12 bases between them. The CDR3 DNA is TGTGCCAGCAGACCAACGCGGGGGAACACCGGGGAGCTGTTTTTT. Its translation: CASRPTRGNTGELFF.

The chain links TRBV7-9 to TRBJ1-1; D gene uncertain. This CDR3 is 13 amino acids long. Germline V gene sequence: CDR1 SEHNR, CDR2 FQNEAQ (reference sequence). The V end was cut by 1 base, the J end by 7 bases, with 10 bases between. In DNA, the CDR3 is TGTGCCAGCAGCTTAGAGGTTTCAGTTGAAGCTTTCTTT. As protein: CASSLEVSVEAFF. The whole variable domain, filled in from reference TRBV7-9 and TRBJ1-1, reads DTGVSQNPRHKITKRGQNVTFRCDPISEHNRLYWYRQTLGQGPEFLTYFQNEAQLEKSRLLSDRFSAERPKGSFSTLEIQRTEQGDSAMYLCASSLEVSVEAFFGQGTRLTVV.

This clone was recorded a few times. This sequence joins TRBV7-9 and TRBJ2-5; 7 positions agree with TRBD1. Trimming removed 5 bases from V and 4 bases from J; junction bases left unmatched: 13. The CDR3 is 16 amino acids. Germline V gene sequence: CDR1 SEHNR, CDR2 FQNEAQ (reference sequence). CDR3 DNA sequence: TGTGCCAGCAGCCTGGGGACAGCGGAAAGGGGAGAGACCCAGTACTTC. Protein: CASSLGTAERGETQYF. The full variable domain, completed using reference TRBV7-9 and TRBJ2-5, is DTGVSQNPRHKITKRGQNVTFRCDPISEHNRLYWYRQTLGQGPEFLTYFQNEAQLEKSRLLSDRFSAERPKGSFSTLEIQRTEQGDSAMYLCASSLGTAERGETQYFGPGTRLLVL.

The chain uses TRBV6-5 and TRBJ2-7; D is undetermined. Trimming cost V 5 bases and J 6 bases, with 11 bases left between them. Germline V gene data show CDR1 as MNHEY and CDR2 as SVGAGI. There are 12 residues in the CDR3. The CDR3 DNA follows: TGTGCCAGCAGTAACCCCCCCCTCGAGCAGTACTTC. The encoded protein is CASSNPPLEQYF.

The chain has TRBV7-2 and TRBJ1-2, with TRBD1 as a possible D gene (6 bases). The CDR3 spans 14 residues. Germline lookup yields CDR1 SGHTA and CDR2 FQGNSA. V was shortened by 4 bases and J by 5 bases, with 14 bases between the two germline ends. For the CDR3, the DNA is TGTGCCAGCAGCTCCAGCGGACAGAGATATGGCTACACCTTC. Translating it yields CASSSSGQRYGYTF.

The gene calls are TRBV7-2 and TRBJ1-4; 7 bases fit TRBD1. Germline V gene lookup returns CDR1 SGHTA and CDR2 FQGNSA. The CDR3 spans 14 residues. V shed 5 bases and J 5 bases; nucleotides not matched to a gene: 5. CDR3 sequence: CASSRDSYNEKLFF. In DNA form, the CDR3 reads TGTGCCAGCAGCCGGGACAGTTACAATGAAAAACTGTTTTTT.